The rows below give T cell receptor beta chains drawn from one sample of a study of shared clonotypes between healthy human individuals. Here immunoSEQ multiplex PCR was the method, and the copy in TCRdb shows in-frame clones only, minus some. The profile shows approximately 1,500,000 clones, over 95% of them singletons. Sequences were obtained from naive CD4+ T cells sorted from blood. The receptors here all came from a man in his thirties or forties in good health. Each CDR3 is given with its conserved first and last residue. A D gene is named only where the DNA matches it firmly. The size field is filled for only some rows; it gives once, few, many or a size class.

clone_size d_call j_call v_call cdr3_aa cdr3_nt
NA TRBD1 TRBJ1-1 TRBV2 CASRADRVVTEAFF TGTGCCAGCAGGGCGGACAGGGTCGTCACTGAAGCTTTCTTT
NA NA TRBJ2-7 TRBV28 CASRYGNSYEQYF TGTGCCAGCAGGTATGGGAACTCCTACGAGCAGTACTTC
NA TRBD1 TRBJ2-5 TRBV5-1 CASSLADRGEETQYF TGCGCCAGCAGCTTGGCCGACAGGGGGGAGGAGACCCAGTACTTC
NA NA TRBJ2-6 TRBV29-1 CSVEVGSGANVLTF TGCAGCGTTGAAGTAGGTTCCGGGGCCAACGTCCTGACTTTC
NA NA TRBJ2-1 TRBV5-1 CASSLVSGNNEQFF TGCGCCAGCAGCTTGGTGTCCGGGAACAATGAGCAGTTCTTC
NA TRBD2 TRBJ2-7 TRBV6-6 CASTNPKGGTGYEQYF TGTGCCAGCACCAACCCCAAGGGAGGGACGGGCTACGAGCAGTACTTC
NA NA TRBJ2-1 TRBV29-1 CSVARPIGNNEQFF TGCAGCGTTGCCAGACCCATAGGGAACAATGAGCAGTTCTTC
once NA TRBJ1-1 TRBV6-1 CATQRGWAGEGWAFF TGTGCCACCCAACGGGGATGGGCGGGGGAAGGATGGGCTTTCTTT
NA NA TRBJ2-3 TRBV2 CASSSGITDTQYF TGTGCCAGCAGTTCGGGGATCACAGATACGCAGTATTTT
NA NA TRBJ1-2 TRBV4-1 CASSQVWTPTNYGYTF TGCGCCAGCAGCCAAGTCTGGACACCCACTAACTATGGCTACACCTTC
NA TRBD1 TRBJ1-2 TRBV18 CASSPDRVSGYTF TGTGCCAGCTCACCTGACAGGGTATCTGGCTACACCTTC
NA TRBD2 TRBJ2-5 TRBV7-8 CASSARTRRQETQYF TGTGCCAGCAGCGCCCGGACTAGGCGACAAGAGACCCAGTACTTC
NA NA TRBJ2-1 TRBV5-4 CASSSGTQKYNEQFF TGTGCCAGCAGCTCCGGGACCCAAAAATACAATGAGCAGTTCTTC
NA NA TRBJ2-7 TRBV15 CATSRGGTGPYEQYF TGTGCCACCAGCAGAGGGGGCACAGGCCCCTACGAGCAGTACTTC
NA NA TRBJ1-4 TRBV5-1 CASSGTTTNEKLFF TGCGCCAGCAGCGGGACTACAACTAATGAAAAACTGTTTTTT
NA NA TRBJ1-1 TRBV7-7 CASSIDGDTEAFF TGTGCCAGCAGTATCGACGGAGACACTGAAGCTTTCTTT
NA NA TRBJ2-7 TRBV19 CASRQTGAPREQYF TGTGCCAGTAGACAAACCGGGGCACCTCGCGAGCAGTACTTC
NA NA TRBJ2-3 TRBV10-3 CAISEGVGTQYF TGTGCCATCAGTGAAGGGGTTGGTACGCAGTATTTT
NA NA TRBJ2-7 TRBV7-9 CASSLGIYYEQYF TGTGCCAGCAGCTTAGGGATCTACTACGAGCAGTACTTC
NA TRBD1 TRBJ1-2 TRBV27 CASRKGQELF TGTGCCAGCAGAAAAGGACAGGAACTCTTC
NA TRBD1 TRBJ2-3 TRBV13 CASSLPIDPTGGLSGIADTQYF TGTGCCAGCAGCTTACCAATAGATCCGACAGGGGGCCTTTCCGGCATCGCAGATACGCAGTATTTT
NA TRBD1 TRBJ1-1 TRBV5-1 CASSPDRGNTEAFF TGCGCCAGCAGCCCTGACAGGGGGAACACTGAAGCTTTCTTT
NA TRBD2 TRBJ2-1 TRBV6-6 CAVGQGSGRALVEQFF TGTGCCGTAGGCCAAGGGAGCGGGAGGGCCCTGGTTGAGCAGTTCTTC
NA NA TRBJ1-4 TRBV28 CASTLGRPTNEKLFF TGTGCCAGCACCTTGGGCAGGCCAACTAATGAAAAACTGTTTTTT
NA NA TRBJ1-5 TRBV28 CASSFRGGSVAQHF TGTGCCAGCAGTTTCCGGGGAGGCTCGGTTGCCCAGCATTTT
NA NA TRBJ1-5 TRBV11-2 CASSGIGQAQPQHF TGTGCCAGCAGCGGAATAGGGCAGGCCCAGCCCCAGCATTTT
NA NA TRBJ2-3 TRBV7-2 CASSLGGGLDTQYF TGTGCCAGCAGCTTGGGTGGGGGGTTAGATACGCAGTATTTT
NA TRBD1 TRBJ1-1 TRBV28 CASGQGTEAFF TGTGCCAGCGGACAGGGCACTGAAGCTTTCTTT
NA NA TRBJ1-2 TRBV2 CASSSSMQGSDGYTF TGTGCCAGCAGCTCGTCGATGCAGGGCTCGGATGGCTACACCTTC
once TRBD1 TRBJ2-2 TRBV9 CASSVGTALSTGELFF TGTGCCAGCAGCGTCGGGACAGCCCTAAGCACCGGGGAGCTGTTTTTT
NA TRBD1 TRBJ1-1 TRBV5-5 CASSVTGTGFTEAFF TGTGCCAGCAGCGTAACCGGGACAGGGTTCACTGAAGCTTTCTTT
once NA TRBJ2-3 TRBV7-9 CASSPGSPIGTDTQYF TGTGCCAGCAGTCCGGGGTCTCCGATTGGCACAGATACGCAGTATTTT
NA TRBD1 TRBJ1-3 TRBV9 CASSVAEGTGGNTIYF TGTGCCAGCAGCGTAGCTGAGGGGACAGGGGGAAACACCATATATTTT
NA NA TRBJ1-2 TRBV7-9 CASSAKDGAYYGYTF TGTGCCAGCAGCGCTAAGGACGGTGCTTACTATGGCTACACCTTC
NA NA TRBJ2-2 TRBV15 CATRDPANTGELFF TGTGCCACCCGGGACCCCGCGAACACCGGGGAGCTGTTTTTT
NA TRBD1 TRBJ1-4 TRBV5-1 CASSLGDRDSVKLFF TGCGCCAGCAGCTTGGGGGACAGGGATAGTGTAAAACTGTTTTTT
NA TRBD2 TRBJ2-3 TRBV5-4 CASSLDPLAASTDTQYF TGTGCCAGCAGCTTGGATCCTCTAGCGGCTAGCACAGATACGCAGTATTTT
NA NA TRBJ2-7 TRBV15 CATSRPPGRSGADSYEQYF TGTGCCACCAGCAGACCCCCAGGGAGATCGGGGGCCGATTCCTACGAGCAGTACTTC
NA NA TRBJ2-1 TRBV9 CASSVMGAGWNNEQFF TGTGCCAGCAGCGTAATGGGGGCCGGGTGGAACAATGAGCAGTTCTTC
NA NA TRBJ1-1 TRBV2 CASVFGKTEAFF TGTGCCAGCGTTTTTGGGAAGACTGAAGCTTTCTTT
NA NA TRBJ2-1 TRBV11-1 CASTDTYNEQFF TGTGCCAGCACCGATACTTACAATGAGCAGTTCTTC
NA NA TRBJ2-1 TRBV5-1 CASSWNNEQFF TGCGCCAGCAGCTGGAACAATGAGCAGTTCTTC
NA NA TRBJ2-3 TRBV19 CASSVQGRGDTQYF TGTGCCAGTAGTGTTCAGGGGAGGGGAGATACGCAGTATTTT
NA TRBD1 TRBJ2-7 TRBV6-5 CASSYDGTGVFYEQYF TGTGCCAGCAGTTACGATGGGACAGGGGTCTTTTACGAGCAGTACTTC
NA TRBD2 TRBJ2-3 TRBV4-1 CASSQDYYGLAGALDSTDTQYF TGCGCCAGCAGCCAAGATTATTATGGCCTAGCGGGGGCCCTGGATAGCACAGATACGCAGTATTTT
NA NA TRBJ2-1 TRBV7-3 CASSLKSSYNEQFF TGTGCCAGCAGCTTGAAAAGCTCCTACAATGAGCAGTTCTTC